These T cell receptor beta chains were read from a single sample in a study of T cell repertoires in cytomegalovirus infection. TCRdb passed the reads through MiXCR, listing each CDR3 protein once. The sample has 110,000 to 150,000 distinct CDR3 sequences; roughly a third are singletons. These receptors' targets are unknown. The material sequenced was CD8+ T cells from cultured PBMCs, taken from culture after CMV antigen stimulation. Receptor source: a human donor in good health (CMV status not recorded). Some clones in this sample may be carry-over from other donors' samples. The CDR3 runs from the conserved cysteine through the conserved F or W. The D gene is left open where the match is weak.

TRBV12-3/TRBV12-4	TRBJ2-3	TRBD2	CASSFLAGKADTQYF
TRBV5-4	TRBJ2-1	TRBD2	CASSPVGAGGALDEQFF
TRBV4-1	TRBJ1-3	.	CASSQEGRNTIYF
TRBV27	TRBJ2-2	.	CASSFWQGAGELFF
TRBV19	TRBJ1-2	.	CASNHGPEGYGYTF
TRBV13	TRBJ2-3	.	CASSPPSHGTTDTQYF
TRBV5-6	TRBJ1-1	.	CASSLDRQPNTEAFF
TRBV9	TRBJ2-1	.	CASSSPPLARSGEQFF
TRBV6-5	TRBJ2-2	.	CASKAHDAGELFF
TRBV4-1	TRBJ1-2	.	CASSEVLANYGYTF
TRBV12-3/TRBV12-4	TRBJ2-5	.	CASREDSETQYF
TRBV29-1	TRBJ2-7	.	CSVELGGFSYEQYF
TRBV4-1	TRBJ2-1	.	CASSQGGTGSTYNEQFF
TRBV12-3/TRBV12-4	TRBJ1-1	.	CASSFGGPGTEAFF
TRBV29-1	TRBJ1-1	.	CSVQPLDRNTEAFF
TRBV7-6	TRBJ1-6	.	CASSPRDTFNSPLHF